These 10 T cell receptor beta chains share one sample of origin, sequenced in a study of CD8 T cells in ankylosing spondylitis. MiXCR, run by TCRdb on the 5' RACE reads, gives a single entry per CDR3 protein. Among 350,000 to 450,000 distinct CDR3 sequences listed, 20% to 25% were seen once. The sequenced sample was blood, either unsorted or a sorted T cell fraction (not recorded which). Receptor source: a male donor with ankylosing spondylitis or in good health (not recorded which).

This clonotype was picked up a small number of times. The gene calls are TRBV20-1 and TRBJ1-4, with D perhaps TRBD1 (6 bases). The length of the CDR3 is 13 residues. Trimming removed 1 base at V and 13 bases at J, with 16 bases between. Germline CDR1 DFQATT, CDR2 SNEGSKA (reference sequence). CDR3 sequence: CSARGSGAEGLFF. The CDR3 DNA sequence: TGCAGTGCTAGAGGGTCAGGGGCTGAGGGACTGTTTTTT.

This clonotype was counted a few times. This chain links TRBV10-3 with TRBJ1-1; possible D gene TRBD1, 5 bases. Germline V CDR1 and CDR2: ENHRY, SYGVKD. V lost 3 bases, J lost 4 bases, and 15 bases lay in between. The CDR3 length is 15 residues. The CDR3 DNA reads as TGTGCCATCAGTGACCCCGGGATTGGGGGCACTGAAGCTTTCTTT. This codes for CAISDPGIGGTEAFF.

CDR3 coding DNA: TGCAGTGCTCTACCCTTCGTGGAGGTACTCTCTGGGGCCAACGTCCTGACTTTC. This translates into CSALPFVEVLSGANVLTF. This sequence joins TRBV20-1 and TRBJ2-6; maybe TRBD2 (5 bases). V dropped 5 bases and J dropped 0 bases, with 20 bases sitting between them. Per germline, CDR1 DFQATT and CDR2 SNEGSKA (reference sequence). The CDR3 has 18 residues.

V is TRBV10-3 and J is TRBJ2-7; D call uncertain. The CDR3 covers 20 residues. CDR1 ENHRY and CDR2 SYGVKD come from the germline V gene. V was pared by 0 bases and J by 0 bases, with 24 bases between. Here the CDR3 DNA reads TGTGCCATCAGTGAGTCGACGATTCGGACCCTAAGAACGAGCTCCTACGAGCAGTACTTC. It codes for CAISESTIRTLRTSSYEQYF.

The chain employs TRBV6-1 and TRBJ2-3; 9 positions agree with TRBD1. The CDR3 totals 15 residues. Germline CDR1 reads MNHNS; CDR2 reads SASEGT. Trimming at V came to 7 bases and at J to 6 bases, leaving 11 bases not matched to a gene. The CDR3 loop reads CASTAAGTGYDTQYF. CDR3 DNA sequence: TGTGCCAGCACCGCAGCTGGGACAGGGTACGATACGCAGTATTTT.

In its sample, this clonotype was seen a few times. This chain links TRBV28 with TRBJ2-3; 12 nucleotides line up with TRBD2. The CDR3 runs 14 residues. Germline V lookup: CDR1 MDHEN, CDR2 SYDVKM. V dropped 6 bases and J dropped 5; count of bases not matched to a gene: 3. This chain's CDR3 is CASSRGLAGDTQYF. The CDR3 bases are TGTGCCAGCAGCCGGGGACTAGCGGGAGATACGCAGTATTTT.

The V call is TRBV6-2 or TRBV6-3, the J call TRBJ2-3; possibly TRBD1 or TRBD2 for D (5 bases each). V dropped 6 bases and J dropped 0 bases, with 10 bases sitting between them. CDR1 MNHEY and CDR2 SVGEGT come from the germline V gene. The CDR3 totals 14 residues. Here the CDR3 DNA reads TGTGCCAGCAGAGGGACCCTGAGCACAGATACGCAGTATTTT. It yields the protein CASRGTLSTDTQYF.

This clonotype was detected only a few times. The rearrangement uses TRBV27 and TRBJ1-6; D call uncertain. The CDR3 spans 15 residues. The ends were cut back, 2 bases at V and 3 bases at J, with 8 bases in the middle. CDR1 and CDR2 from the germline V gene are MNHEY and SMNVEV (reference sequence). This CDR3 is CASSLAGNYNSPLHF. The CDR3 DNA is TGTGCCAGCAGTTTAGCGGGGAACTATAATTCACCCCTCCACTTT.

The V call is TRBV10-3, the J call TRBJ2-7; 9 nucleotides line up with TRBD1. J lost 7 bases, V lost 0 bases, and 10 bases had no gene match. This CDR3 comprises 16 residues. The germline gives CDR1 ENHRY, CDR2 SYGVKD. Here the CDR3 reads CAISESRGTGFKEQYF. The CDR3 nucleotides read TGTGCCATCAGTGAGTCTCGGGGGACAGGGTTTAAAGAGCAGTACTTC.

In this sample, this clonotype turned up many times. V usage is TRBV12-3 or TRBV12-4 and J usage is TRBJ1-4; D is undetermined. Trimming took 8 bases from V and 5 from J, leaving 12 bases between them. CDR3 length: 13 residues. CDR3 sequence reads: CASCIRANEKLFF. CDR3 nucleotide sequence: TGTGCCAGCTGCATCCGGGCCAATGAAAAACTGTTTTTT.